This T cell receptor (beta chain) was sequenced for a study of human thymus T cells. Study conclusions and caveats: V and J genes seemed to be used with bias in thymic and blood repertoires.

Repertoires were generated with immunoSEQ multiplex PCR, while TCRdb's copy carries only in-frame clones and drops some. The sample holds some 78,000 clones; around 96% are singletons and the top ten take approximately 0.03%. Germline CDR1 SGHTA, CDR2 FQGNSA. The CDR3 covers 16 residues. V was pared by 5 bases and J by 1 base, with 4 bases of the junction left unmatched. Thymus tissue was removed during corrective cardiac surgery. This clone occurred once. Its antigen remains unknown. The source of this sequence is a boy in the first two years of life with a congenital heart defect but otherwise immunologically healthy. What was sequenced was thymus tissue. This chain joins TRBV7-2 and TRBJ2-3, with 12 nucleotides matching TRBD2. CDR3 DNA sequence: TGTGCCAGCAGCATCCGGACTAGCGGGGGCACAGATACGCAGTATTTT. This codes for CASSIRTSGGTDTQYF. Variable domain in full (rest from reference TRBV7-2 and TRBJ2-3): GAGVSQSPSNKVTEKGKDVELRCDPISGHTALYWYRQSLGQGLEFLIYFQGNSAPDKSGLPSDRFSAERTGGSVSTLTIQRTQQEDSAVYLCASSIRTSGGTDTQYFGPGTRLTVL.